This T cell receptor (beta chain) was recorded in a study of regulatory T cells in long-lasting Graves disease. Germline-derived CDR1 and CDR2 are ENHRY and SYGVKD. This CDR3 has 11 amino acids. V lost 6 bases, J lost 12 bases, and 15 bases lay in between. Investigators prepared the TCR beta libraries by applying iRepertoire HTBI primers and Arm-PCR of CDR3 regions. MiXCR, applied by TCRdb to the multiplex PCR reads, yields one record per CDR3 protein. The top ten hold roughly 27% of the sample, which has more than 300,000 distinct CDR3 sequences, roughly 21% seen once. Notes on this clonotype: What it binds is not known.

Notes on the study in general: Persistent Graves' patients showed less TCR diversity than newly diagnosed ones. Relative to new patients (around 1,000), persistent patients exhibited greater sharing of public clonotypes (over 2,500). Not thyroid tissue but only peripheral blood was studied.

The sample's time point: persistent/refractory GD, antithyroid drugs over 5 years with positive TRAb. PBMCs were the source of the RNA used for TCR sequencing. The TCR was taken from a female donor with Graves disease. J is TRBJ2-7 and V is TRBV10-3; D is perhaps TRBD1 or TRBD2 (5 bases each). The sequencing here drew on peripheral blood mononuclear cells (PBMCs), taken when the disease was refractory, from a patient treated with antithyroid drugs. The chain's CDR3 is CAISDGARTYF. The CDR3 bases are TGTGCCATCAGCGACGGGGCACGAACGTACTTC.